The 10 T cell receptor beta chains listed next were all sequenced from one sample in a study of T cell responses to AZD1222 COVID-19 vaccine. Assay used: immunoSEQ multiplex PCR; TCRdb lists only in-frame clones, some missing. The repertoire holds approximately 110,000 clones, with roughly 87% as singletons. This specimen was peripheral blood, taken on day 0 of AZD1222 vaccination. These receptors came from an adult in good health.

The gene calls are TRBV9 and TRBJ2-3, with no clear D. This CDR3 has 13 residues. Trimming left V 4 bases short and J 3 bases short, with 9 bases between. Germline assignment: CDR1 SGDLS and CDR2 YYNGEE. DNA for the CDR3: TGTGCCAGCAGCCCCATTGGGACAGATACGCAGTATTTT. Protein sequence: CASSPIGTDTQYF.

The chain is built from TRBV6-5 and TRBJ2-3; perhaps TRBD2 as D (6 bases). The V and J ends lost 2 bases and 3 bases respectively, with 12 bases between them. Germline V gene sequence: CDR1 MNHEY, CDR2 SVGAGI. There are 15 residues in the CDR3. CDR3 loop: CASSYAGTPTDTQYF. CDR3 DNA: TGTGCCAGCAGTTACGCCGGGACTCCTACAGATACGCAGTATTTT.

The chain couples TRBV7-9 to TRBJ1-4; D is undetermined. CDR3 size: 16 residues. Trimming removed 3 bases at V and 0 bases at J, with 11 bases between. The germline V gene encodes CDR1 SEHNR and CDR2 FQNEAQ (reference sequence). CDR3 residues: CASSFSGSATNEKLFF. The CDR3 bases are TGTGCCAGCAGCTTTTCCGGGTCTGCAACTAATGAAAAACTGTTTTTT. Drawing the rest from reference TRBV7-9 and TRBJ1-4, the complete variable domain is DTGVSQNPRHKITKRGQNVTFRCDPISEHNRLYWYRQTLGQGPEFLTYFQNEAQLEKSRLLSDRFSAERPKGSFSTLEIQRTEQGDSAMYLCASSFSGSATNEKLFFGSGTQLSVL.

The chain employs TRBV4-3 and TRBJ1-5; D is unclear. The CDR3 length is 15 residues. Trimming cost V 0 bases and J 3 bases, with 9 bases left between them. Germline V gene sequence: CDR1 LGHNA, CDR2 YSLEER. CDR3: CASSQDRAANQPQHF. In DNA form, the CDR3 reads TGCGCCAGCAGCCAAGATCGGGCGGCCAATCAGCCCCAGCATTTT.

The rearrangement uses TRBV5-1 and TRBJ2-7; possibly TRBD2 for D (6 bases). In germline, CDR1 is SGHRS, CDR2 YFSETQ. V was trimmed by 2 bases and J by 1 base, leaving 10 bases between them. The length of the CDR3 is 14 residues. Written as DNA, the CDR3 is TGCGCCAGCAGCTTTTCAGGGACTTCCTACGAGCAGTACTTC. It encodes CASSFSGTSYEQYF.

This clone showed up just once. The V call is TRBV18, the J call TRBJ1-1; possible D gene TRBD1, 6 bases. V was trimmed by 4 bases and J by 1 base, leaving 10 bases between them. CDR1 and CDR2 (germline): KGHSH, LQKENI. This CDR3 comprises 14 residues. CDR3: CASSREGGNTEAFF. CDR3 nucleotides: TGTGCCAGCTCACGGGAAGGGGGGAACACTGAAGCTTTCTTT.

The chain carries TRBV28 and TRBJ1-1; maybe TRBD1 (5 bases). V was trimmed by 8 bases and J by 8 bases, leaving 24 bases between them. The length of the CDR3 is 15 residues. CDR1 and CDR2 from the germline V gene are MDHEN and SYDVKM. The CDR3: CASVPSGGAHGEAFF. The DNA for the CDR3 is TGTGCCAGCGTTCCTTCTGGGGGTGCGCACGGCGAAGCTTTCTTT.

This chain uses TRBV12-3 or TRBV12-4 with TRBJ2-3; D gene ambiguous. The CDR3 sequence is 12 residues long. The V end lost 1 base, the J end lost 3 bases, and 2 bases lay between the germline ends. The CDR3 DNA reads TGTGCCAGCAGTTTAGTGACAGATACGCAGTATTTT. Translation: CASSLVTDTQYF.

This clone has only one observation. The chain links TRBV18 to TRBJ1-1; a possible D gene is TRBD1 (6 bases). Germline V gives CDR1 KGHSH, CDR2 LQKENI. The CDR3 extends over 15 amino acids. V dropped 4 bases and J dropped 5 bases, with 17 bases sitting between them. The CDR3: CASSLALGGRTEAFF. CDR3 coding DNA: TGTGCCAGCTCACTCGCCCTAGGGGGGAGGACTGAAGCTTTCTTT.

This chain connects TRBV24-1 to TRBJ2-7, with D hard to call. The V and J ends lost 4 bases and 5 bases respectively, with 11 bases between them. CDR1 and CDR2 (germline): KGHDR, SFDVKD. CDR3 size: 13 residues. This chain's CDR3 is CATSEAHLDEQYF. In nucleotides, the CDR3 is TGTGCCACCAGTGAGGCCCATCTAGACGAGCAGTACTTC.